These 6 T cell receptor beta chains originate from one sample sequenced in a study of CD4+ T cells in melanoma. This table comes from immunoSEQ multiplex PCR, and its TCRdb copy is limited to in-frame clones, with some not included. The table records 13,000 or so clones, about 70% of them present only once. The specimen was cells from a culture (not recorded whether cultured in vitro). The source is a human donor with melanoma.

V gene TRBV2 combines with J gene TRBJ1-1; D unclear. The germline gives CDR1 SNHLY, CDR2 FYNNEI. The V and J ends lost 6 bases and 0 bases respectively, with 8 bases between them. The CDR3 totals 13 residues. Here the CDR3 reads CASRGSVNTEAFF. The DNA for the CDR3 is TGTGCCAGCAGGGGAAGTGTGAACACTGAAGCTTTCTTT.

The chain couples TRBV5-1 to TRBJ2-1; the D gene is possibly TRBD2 (5 bases). Germline V CDR1 and CDR2: SGHRS, YFSETQ. The V end was cut by 0 bases, the J end by 2 bases, with 9 bases between. There are 15 residues in the CDR3. CDR3 nucleotides: TGCGCCAGCAGCTTGGACGGGAACCCCTACAATGAGCAGTTCTTC. Translation: CASSLDGNPYNEQFF.

This rearrangement joins TRBV10-3 to TRBJ1-5, with D hard to call. Trimming left V 0 bases short and J 4 bases short, with 7 bases between. Germline values: CDR1 ENHRY, CDR2 SYGVKD. This CDR3 is 14 amino acids long. In nucleotides, the CDR3 is TGTGCCATCAGTGAGTCGGCACAGAATCAGCCCCAGCATTTT. Its translation: CAISESAQNQPQHF.

The J gene is TRBJ1-5, the V gene TRBV7-2, with a tentative D call TRBD1 (6 bases). The CDR3 loop spans 14 amino acids. Trimming removed 5 bases from V and 2 bases from J, with 10 bases in between. CDR1 SGHTA and CDR2 FQGNSA come from the germline V gene. CDR3 residues: CASSDRTGNQPQHF. CDR3 DNA: TGTGCCAGCAGCGACAGGACGGGCAATCAGCCCCAGCATTTT. Combining the CDR3 with reference TRBV7-2 and TRBJ1-5 gives the whole variable domain GAGVSQSPSNKVTEKGKDVELRCDPISGHTALYWYRQSLGQGLEFLIYFQGNSAPDKSGLPSDRFSAERTGGSVSTLTIQRTQQEDSAVYLCASSDRTGNQPQHFGDGTRLSIL.

The chain links TRBV30 to TRBJ2-7, with 12 nucleotides matching TRBD1. In germline, CDR1 is GTSNPN, CDR2 SVGIG (reference sequence). This CDR3 comprises 16 residues. After removal of 2 bases from V and 5 bases from J, the junction contained 10 bases not matched to a gene. CDR3 DNA sequence: TGTGCCTGGAGTAGAGTTGGGGGACAGGGGGCCCACGAGCAGTACTTC. As protein: CAWSRVGGQGAHEQYF. Full variable domain (remainder filled in from reference TRBV30 and TRBJ2-7): SQTIHQWPATLVQPVGSPLSLECTVEGTSNPNLYWYRQAAGRGLQLLFYSVGIGQISSEVPQNLSASRPQDRQFILSSKKLLLSDSGFYLCAWSRVGGQGAHEQYFGPGTRLTVT.

The chain has TRBV4-1 and TRBJ1-5, with D maybe TRBD1 (5 bases). Trimming left V 0 bases short and J 1 base short, with 16 bases between. Germline values: CDR1 MGHRA, CDR2 YSYEKL. The CDR3 consists of 18 residues. Here the CDR3 reads CASSQDTAGVRSNQPQHF. The CDR3 DNA sequence: TGCGCCAGCAGCCAAGATACGGCGGGGGTCCGGAGCAATCAGCCCCAGCATTTT.